The T cell receptor beta chain described here comes from a study of blood T cell repertoires in COVID-19. Study in general: Researchers got acute and convalescent COVID-19 samples from the United States, Italy and Spain. PBMCs, B-cell-depleted T cells, or T cells were the source of the cDNA or gDNA that made up the material.

This clone came up once. Original analysis: Quantification of nucleated cells was approximated via reference gene primer amplification. Method: immunoSEQ multiplex PCR; TCRdb's copy keeps in-frame clones and lacks some. The D gene and trimming were derived from the DNA, and the V and J assignments and clone size from that table. The data hold 65,000 to 90,000 clones, with about 87% observed a single time. V gave up 7 bases and J gave up 10 bases, with 25 bases separating them. This CDR3 region has 15 residues. CDR1 is SGHTA and CDR2 is FQGTGA in the germline V gene. The sample was peripheral blood. This chain uses TRBV7-3 with TRBJ2-5; perhaps TRBD1 as D (6 bases). The clonotype comes from a woman of 80 years or more with acute or convalescent COVID-19. The CDR3 sequence is CASTLQGAPSPLQYF. CDR3 coding DNA: TGTGCCAGCACCCTACAGGGTGCCCCAAGCCCTCTCCAGTACTTC. Complete variable domain (other parts from reference TRBV7-3 and TRBJ2-5): GAGVSQTPSNKVTEKGKYVELRCDPISGHTALYWYRQSLGQGPEFLIYFQGTGAADDSGLPNDRFFAVRPEGSVSTLKIQRTERGDSAVYLCASTLQGAPSPLQYFGPGTRLLVL.